This TCR beta chain was sequenced for a study of T cells in Graves' hyperthyroidism and ophthalmopathy. What was amplified from RNA transcripts were TCR beta CDR3 regions. First-round RT-PCR targeting the TCR CDR3 was performed with the HTBI primer set. TCRdb reprocessed the multiplex PCR reads with MiXCR, giving one entry per CDR3 protein. The sample has fewer than 850,000 distinct CDR3 sequences, 15% to 20% seen once. Germline lookup yields CDR1 SGHRS and CDR2 YFSETQ. V was pared by 6 bases and J by 0 bases, with 13 bases between. This CDR3 region has 15 residues. This rearrangement joins TRBV5-1 to TRBJ2-4; the D is unclear. The sequence was collected from a man in his fifties with Graves' hyperthyroidism. Sequenced sample: blood. The CDR3 DNA reads TGCGCCAGCAACGCTCTAAGGGTAGCCAAAAACATTCAGTACTTC. It is translated as CASNALRVAKNIQYF.